This TCR beta chain was obtained from a study of T cell changes during pregnancy in multiple sclerosis. Repertoires were generated with immunoSEQ multiplex PCR, while TCRdb's copy carries only in-frame clones and drops some. Among about 70,000 clones, almost 95% were seen once, and the ten largest hold less than 2.5%. V gave up 3 bases and J gave up 3 bases, with 12 bases separating them. Germline V lookup: CDR1 SGHNT, CDR2 YYREEE (reference sequence). This CDR3 spans 15 amino acids. The TCR sequence derives from a female donor with multiple sclerosis, enrolled in a pregnancy study. The specimen was peripheral blood, collected before pregnancy. The chain is built from TRBV5-4 and TRBJ1-4; D might be TRBD1 (6 bases). DNA for the CDR3: TGTGCCAGCAGCTCCCAAGGACAGCCTAATGAAAAACTGTTTTTT. Translated, it gives CASSSQGQPNEKLFF.